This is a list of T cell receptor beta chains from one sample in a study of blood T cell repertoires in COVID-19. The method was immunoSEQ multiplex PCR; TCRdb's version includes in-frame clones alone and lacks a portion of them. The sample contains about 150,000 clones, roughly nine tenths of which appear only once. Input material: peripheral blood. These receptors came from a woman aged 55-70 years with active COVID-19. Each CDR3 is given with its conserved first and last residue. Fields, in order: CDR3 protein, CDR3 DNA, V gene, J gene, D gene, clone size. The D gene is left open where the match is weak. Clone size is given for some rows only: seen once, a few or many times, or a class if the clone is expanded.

CDR3aa: CASSVETSSDTQYF; CDR3nt: TGTGCCAGCAGCGTAGAGACTAGCAGCGATACGCAGTATTTT; v_gene: TRBV9; j_gene: TRBJ2-3; d_gene: TRBD2; abundance: -
CDR3aa: CASGKAGTSKYEQYF; CDR3nt: TGTGCCAGCGGGAAAGCGGGAACGAGTAAATACGAGCAGTACTTC; v_gene: TRBV2; j_gene: TRBJ2-7; d_gene: TRBD2; abundance: -
CDR3aa: CASSHTDTQYF; CDR3nt: TGTGCCAGCAGCCATACAGATACGCAGTATTTT; v_gene: TRBV11-2; j_gene: TRBJ2-3; d_gene: -; abundance: -
CDR3aa: CASSLGPGADTQYF; CDR3nt: TGTGCCAGCAGCTTAGGGCCGGGGGCAGATACGCAGTATTTT; v_gene: TRBV7-2; j_gene: TRBJ2-3; d_gene: -; abundance: -
CDR3aa: CASSVEGEGDGNTIYF; CDR3nt: TGTGCCAGCAGCGTAGAGGGTGAGGGGGATGGAAACACCATATATTTT; v_gene: TRBV9; j_gene: TRBJ1-3; d_gene: -; abundance: -
CDR3aa: CASMEGDRANTEAFF; CDR3nt: TGCGCCAGCATGGAGGGGGACAGGGCTAACACTGAAGCTTTCTTT; v_gene: TRBV5-1; j_gene: TRBJ1-1; d_gene: TRBD1; abundance: -
CDR3aa: CASSPLSGYTF; CDR3nt: TGTGCCAGTAGTCCCCTTAGCGGCTACACCTTC; v_gene: TRBV19; j_gene: TRBJ1-2; d_gene: -; abundance: -
CDR3aa: CASSPSRVTGANVLTF; CDR3nt: TGCGCCAGCAGCCCATCCCGGGTTACTGGGGCCAACGTCCTGACTTTC; v_gene: TRBV5-1; j_gene: TRBJ2-6; d_gene: -; abundance: -
CDR3aa: CASSQAPLAGGYYEQYF; CDR3nt: TGTGCCAGCAGCCAAGCCCCACTAGCGGGAGGGTACTACGAGCAGTACTTC; v_gene: TRBV4-2; j_gene: TRBJ2-7; d_gene: TRBD2; abundance: -
CDR3aa: CASKGLAGVTGELFF; CDR3nt: TGTGCCAGCAAGGGACTAGCGGGAGTAACCGGGGAGCTGTTTTTT; v_gene: TRBV2; j_gene: TRBJ2-2; d_gene: TRBD2; abundance: -
CDR3aa: CASSKGPGQGADGYTF; CDR3nt: TGTGCCAGCAGCAAAGGGCCGGGACAGGGGGCGGATGGCTACACCTTC; v_gene: TRBV21-1; j_gene: TRBJ1-2; d_gene: -; abundance: -
CDR3aa: CATSDQGAYTSSGTDTQYF; CDR3nt: TGTGCCACCAGTGATCAAGGGGCTTACACTTCGTCCGGCACAGATACGCAGTATTTT; v_gene: TRBV24-1; j_gene: TRBJ2-3; d_gene: -; abundance: -
CDR3aa: CASSSSSYEQYF; CDR3nt: TGTGCCAGCAGCTCCAGCTCCTACGAGCAGTACTTC; v_gene: TRBV7-2; j_gene: TRBJ2-7; d_gene: -; abundance: -
CDR3aa: CASSLDLWDRIYNEQFF; CDR3nt: TGTGCCAGCAGCTTGGATCTATGGGACAGGATCTACAATGAGCAGTTCTTC; v_gene: TRBV5-5; j_gene: TRBJ2-1; d_gene: TRBD1; abundance: -
CDR3aa: CASSRQGGRYEQYF; CDR3nt: TGTGCCAGCAGTCGACAGGGGGGCCGCTACGAGCAGTACTTC; v_gene: TRBV28; j_gene: TRBJ2-7; d_gene: TRBD1; abundance: few
CDR3aa: CASSTGQGWETQYF; CDR3nt: TGCGCCAGCAGCACTGGACAGGGGTGGGAGACCCAGTACTTC; v_gene: TRBV5-1; j_gene: TRBJ2-5; d_gene: TRBD1; abundance: -
CDR3aa: CASSLGQGIHYEQYF; CDR3nt: TGTGCCAGCTCTTTGGGACAGGGAATACACTACGAGCAGTACTTC; v_gene: TRBV18; j_gene: TRBJ2-7; d_gene: TRBD1; abundance: -
CDR3aa: CASSLRRGGMNTEAFF; CDR3nt: TGTGCCAGCAGCTTAAGGCGGGGAGGGATGAACACTGAAGCTTTCTTT; v_gene: TRBV7-3; j_gene: TRBJ1-1; d_gene: -; abundance: -
CDR3aa: CASSLTGTNTEAFF; CDR3nt: TGTGCCAGCAGCTTGACAGGGACGAACACTGAAGCTTTCTTT; v_gene: TRBV7-9; j_gene: TRBJ1-1; d_gene: TRBD1; abundance: once
CDR3aa: CASSIGGRLLVEQFF; CDR3nt: TGTGCCAGTAGTATTGGCGGGAGGCTCTTAGTGGAGCAGTTCTTC; v_gene: TRBV19; j_gene: TRBJ2-1; d_gene: TRBD2; abundance: -
CDR3aa: CASSLGEGQPLRGKLFF; CDR3nt: TGTGCCAGCAGCTTAGGTGAAGGACAGCCACTCCGAGGAAAACTGTTTTTT; v_gene: TRBV7-8; j_gene: TRBJ1-4; d_gene: -; abundance: -
CDR3aa: CASSPPDRGKNTEAFF; CDR3nt: TGTGCCAGCAGCCCCCCAGACAGGGGCAAGAACACTGAAGCTTTCTTT; v_gene: TRBV4-2; j_gene: TRBJ1-1; d_gene: TRBD1; abundance: -
CDR3aa: CASSLNLGVLNEQFF; CDR3nt: TGCGCCAGCAGCTTGAACCTAGGAGTCCTCAATGAGCAGTTCTTC; v_gene: TRBV5-1; j_gene: TRBJ2-1; d_gene: -; abundance: -
CDR3aa: CASRKRLAAYNEQFF; CDR3nt: TGTGCCAGCAGGAAGAGACTAGCGGCCTACAATGAGCAGTTCTTC; v_gene: TRBV2; j_gene: TRBJ2-1; d_gene: TRBD2; abundance: -
CDR3aa: CASRTGTGPNYGYTF; CDR3nt: TGTGCCAGCAGGACCGGGACAGGGCCTAACTATGGCTACACCTTC; v_gene: TRBV28; j_gene: TRBJ1-2; d_gene: TRBD1; abundance: -
CDR3aa: CASSPSGGRYEQYF; CDR3nt: TGTGCCAGCTCACCTAGCGGCGGGAGGTATGAGCAGTACTTC; v_gene: TRBV18; j_gene: TRBJ2-7; d_gene: TRBD2; abundance: -
CDR3aa: CASSWQSGRAEVGSYNEQFF; CDR3nt: TGTGCCAGCAGCTGGCAGAGCGGGAGGGCCGAAGTAGGCTCCTACAATGAGCAGTTCTTC; v_gene: TRBV3-1/TRBV3-2; j_gene: TRBJ2-1; d_gene: TRBD2; abundance: -
CDR3aa: CASSYRTGRSDEQYF; CDR3nt: TGTGCCAGCAGTTACCGGACAGGGAGAAGCGACGAGCAGTACTTC; v_gene: TRBV6-2/TRBV6-3; j_gene: TRBJ2-7; d_gene: TRBD1; abundance: -
CDR3aa: CASKREAGANTGELFF; CDR3nt: TGCGCCAGCAAACGTGAAGCGGGAGCGAACACCGGGGAGCTGTTTTTT; v_gene: TRBV10-2; j_gene: TRBJ2-2; d_gene: TRBD2; abundance: once
CDR3aa: CASSRGTGTEAFF; CDR3nt: TGCGCCAGCAGCCGCGGGACAGGGACTGAAGCTTTCTTT; v_gene: TRBV4-3; j_gene: TRBJ1-1; d_gene: TRBD1; abundance: -
CDR3aa: CATGTGSSYEQYF; CDR3nt: TGTGCCACCGGGACAGGGAGCTCCTACGAGCAGTACTTC; v_gene: TRBV19; j_gene: TRBJ2-7; d_gene: TRBD1; abundance: -
CDR3aa: CASRSTGQGAGTQYF; CDR3nt: TGTGCCAGCAGATCAACGGGACAGGGGGCAGGTACGCAGTATTTT; v_gene: TRBV7-2; j_gene: TRBJ2-3; d_gene: TRBD1; abundance: -
CDR3aa: CASSRVTARGRNTEAFF; CDR3nt: TGTGCCAGTAGTCGGGTAACCGCGCGGGGGAGGAACACTGAAGCTTTCTTT; v_gene: TRBV19; j_gene: TRBJ1-1; d_gene: -; abundance: -
CDR3aa: CASSTGTGGMASGTSYEQYF; CDR3nt: TGCGCCAGCAGCACCGGGACAGGGGGCATGGCTAGCGGCACCTCCTACGAGCAGTACTTC; v_gene: TRBV5-1; j_gene: TRBJ2-7; d_gene: TRBD1; abundance: -
CDR3aa: CASSQDSRISGYTF; CDR3nt: TGTGCCAGCAGCCAAGATTCGAGGATTAGCGGCTACACCTTC; v_gene: TRBV3-1/TRBV3-2; j_gene: TRBJ1-2; d_gene: -; abundance: -
CDR3aa: CASSGGSGLRAGELFF; CDR3nt: TGTGCCAGCAGCGGCGGGTCCGGGCTCAGAGCCGGGGAGCTGTTTTTT; v_gene: TRBV9; j_gene: TRBJ2-2; d_gene: -; abundance: -
CDR3aa: CASSISPPREETQYF; CDR3nt: TGTGCCAGTAGTATTTCCCCTCCCAGGGAAGAGACCCAGTACTTC; v_gene: TRBV19; j_gene: TRBJ2-5; d_gene: -; abundance: -
CDR3aa: CASSLYGTDQETQYF; CDR3nt: TGTGCCAGCAGTTTGTATGGGACAGATCAAGAGACCCAGTACTTC; v_gene: TRBV28; j_gene: TRBJ2-5; d_gene: TRBD1; abundance: -
CDR3aa: CASSQGQGGYEQYF; CDR3nt: TGTGCCAGCAGCCAAGGTCAGGGGGGCTACGAGCAGTACTTC; v_gene: TRBV14; j_gene: TRBJ2-7; d_gene: -; abundance: -
CDR3aa: CASSEGGRGSGNTIYF; CDR3nt: TGTGCCAGCAGTGAGGGGGGACGGGGATCTGGAAACACCATATATTTT; v_gene: TRBV6-1; j_gene: TRBJ1-3; d_gene: -; abundance: -
CDR3aa: CASSPNPAGADTQYF; CDR3nt: TGTGCCAGCAGCCCGAACCCAGCGGGAGCAGATACGCAGTATTTT; v_gene: TRBV7-3; j_gene: TRBJ2-3; d_gene: TRBD2; abundance: -
CDR3aa: CASSPVAGQGFLEQYF; CDR3nt: TGTGCCAGCAGCCCCGTGGCAGGCCAGGGTTTTCTCGAGCAGTACTTC; v_gene: TRBV9; j_gene: TRBJ2-7; d_gene: -; abundance: -
CDR3aa: CASSSRGGRTDTQYF; CDR3nt: TGTGCCAGTAGTAGCCGGGGGGGAAGAACAGATACGCAGTATTTT; v_gene: TRBV19; j_gene: TRBJ2-3; d_gene: TRBD2; abundance: -
CDR3aa: CASIPGQSITDTQYF; CDR3nt: TGTGCCAGCATCCCCGGACAGTCGATCACAGATACGCAGTATTTT; v_gene: TRBV28; j_gene: TRBJ2-3; d_gene: -; abundance: -
CDR3aa: CASSYKRTGETSEQYF; CDR3nt: TGTGCCAGCAGTTACAAGAGGACAGGGGAGACTAGTGAGCAGTACTTC; v_gene: TRBV6-5; j_gene: TRBJ2-7; d_gene: TRBD1; abundance: -
CDR3aa: CASSAGEKFPYEQYF; CDR3nt: TGTGCCAGCAGTGCAGGGGAAAAATTCCCCTACGAGCAGTACTTC; v_gene: TRBV28; j_gene: TRBJ2-7; d_gene: -; abundance: -
CDR3aa: CASRAAPGEPQHF; CDR3nt: TGTGCCAGCAGAGCGGCCCCCGGGGAGCCCCAGCATTTT; v_gene: TRBV5-5; j_gene: TRBJ1-5; d_gene: -; abundance: -
CDR3aa: CASTIYTGGGGYTF; CDR3nt: TGTGCCAGCACCATTTATACAGGGGGAGGCGGCTACACCTTC; v_gene: TRBV7-8; j_gene: TRBJ1-2; d_gene: TRBD1; abundance: -
CDR3aa: CASSHLQQGALAKNIQYF; CDR3nt: TGTGCCAGCAGTCATCTCCAACAGGGGGCCCTAGCCAAAAACATTCAGTACTTC; v_gene: TRBV6-2/TRBV6-3; j_gene: TRBJ2-4; d_gene: TRBD1; abundance: -
CDR3aa: CASSLRAGEGYNEQFF; CDR3nt: TGTGCCAGCAGCTTGAGAGCGGGAGAGGGCTACAATGAGCAGTTCTTC; v_gene: TRBV7-3; j_gene: TRBJ2-1; d_gene: TRBD2; abundance: -
CDR3aa: CASSQPGQGAYEQYF; CDR3nt: TGCGCCAGCAGCCAGCCGGGACAGGGGGCCTACGAGCAGTACTTC; v_gene: TRBV5-1; j_gene: TRBJ2-7; d_gene: TRBD1; abundance: -
CDR3aa: CASSRTGGRTEAFF; CDR3nt: TGTGCCAGCTCACGCACAGGAGGGCGGACTGAAGCTTTCTTT; v_gene: TRBV18; j_gene: TRBJ1-1; d_gene: -; abundance: -
CDR3aa: CASKGQGLIGNTIYF; CDR3nt: TGCGCCAGCAAAGGTCAGGGTTTGATTGGAAACACCATATATTTT; v_gene: TRBV10-2; j_gene: TRBJ1-3; d_gene: -; abundance: few
CDR3aa: CASSSRRPEYNEQFF; CDR3nt: TGCGCCAGCAGCTCGAGGCGGCCAGAGTACAATGAGCAGTTCTTC; v_gene: TRBV5-1; j_gene: TRBJ2-1; d_gene: -; abundance: once
CDR3aa: CASSVGQGADTEAFF; CDR3nt: TGTGCCAGCAGCGTAGGGCAGGGGGCGGACACTGAAGCTTTCTTT; v_gene: TRBV9; j_gene: TRBJ1-1; d_gene: TRBD1; abundance: -
CDR3aa: CASSPPRGVAPCGKAKNIQYF; CDR3nt: TGCGCCAGCAGTCCTCCTCGGGGGGTAGCCCCCTGTGGAAAAGCCAAAAACATTCAGTACTTC; v_gene: TRBV23-1; j_gene: TRBJ2-4; d_gene: TRBD2; abundance: -
CDR3aa: CASSVGLAGVDTQYF; CDR3nt: TGTGCCAGCAGCGTAGGACTAGCGGGAGTGGATACGCAGTATTTT; v_gene: TRBV9; j_gene: TRBJ2-3; d_gene: TRBD2; abundance: -
CDR3aa: CASSESGTPNEKLFF; CDR3nt: TGCGCCAGCAGTGAGTCCGGGACACCGAATGAAAAACTGTTTTTT; v_gene: TRBV10-2; j_gene: TRBJ1-4; d_gene: -; abundance: -
CDR3aa: CASSLMPAGAPNTQYF; CDR3nt: TGTGCCAGCAGCTTAATGCCAGCGGGGGCTCCGAATACGCAGTATTTT; v_gene: TRBV7-3; j_gene: TRBJ2-3; d_gene: TRBD2; abundance: -